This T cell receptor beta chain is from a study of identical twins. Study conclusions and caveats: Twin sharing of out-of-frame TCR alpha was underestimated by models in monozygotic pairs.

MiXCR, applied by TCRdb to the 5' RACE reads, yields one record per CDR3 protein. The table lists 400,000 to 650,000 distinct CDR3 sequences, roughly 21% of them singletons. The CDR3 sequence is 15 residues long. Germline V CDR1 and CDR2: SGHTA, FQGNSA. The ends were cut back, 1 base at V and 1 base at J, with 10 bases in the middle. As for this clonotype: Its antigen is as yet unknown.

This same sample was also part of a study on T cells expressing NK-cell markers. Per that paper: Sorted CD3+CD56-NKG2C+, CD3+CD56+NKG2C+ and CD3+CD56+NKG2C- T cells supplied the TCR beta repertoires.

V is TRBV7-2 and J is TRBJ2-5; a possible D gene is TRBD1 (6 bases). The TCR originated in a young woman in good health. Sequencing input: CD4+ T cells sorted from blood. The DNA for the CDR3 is TGTGCCAGCAGCTTAGGACGGACAGCCCAAGAGACCCAGTACTTC. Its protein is CASSLGRTAQETQYF.